Listed below are T cell receptor beta chains from one sample, sequenced in a study of blood T cell repertoires in COVID-19. Generated by immunoSEQ multiplex PCR, the TCRdb table keeps only in-frame clones and is missing some. Here the sample spans over 200,000 clones, over 75% being singletons. The sample consisted of peripheral blood. The receptors were sampled from a man aged 40-55 years with active or convalescent COVID-19. The CDR3 runs from the conserved cysteine through the conserved F or W. D genes are given only for firm matches. Size is stated for part of the rows, as once, few or many counts, or as a class when the clone is expanded.

v_gene: TRBV15
abundance: -
j_gene: TRBJ2-1
d_gene: -
CDR3nt: TGTGCCACCAGCAGAGACCGGGACTTGTACAATGAGCAGTTCTTC
CDR3aa: CATSRDRDLYNEQFF

v_gene: TRBV5-6
abundance: -
j_gene: TRBJ1-4
d_gene: -
CDR3nt: TGTGCCAGCAGCTTGGGGCCCGAGAGGCGGGGAAAACTGTTTTTT
CDR3aa: CASSLGPERRGKLFF

v_gene: TRBV29-1
abundance: -
j_gene: TRBJ1-1
d_gene: -
CDR3nt: TGCAGCGCCCTCGGGGGGCGGAACACTGAAGCTTTCTTT
CDR3aa: CSALGGRNTEAFF

v_gene: TRBV30
abundance: -
j_gene: TRBJ1-1
d_gene: TRBD1
CDR3nt: TGTGCCTGGGACAGGGGGAAAGAAGCTTTCTTT
CDR3aa: CAWDRGKEAFF

v_gene: TRBV14
abundance: -
j_gene: TRBJ1-1
d_gene: -
CDR3nt: TGTGCCAGCAGCTCCCCAGGGATGAACACTGAAGCTTTCTTT
CDR3aa: CASSSPGMNTEAFF

v_gene: TRBV27
abundance: few
j_gene: TRBJ1-4
d_gene: TRBD1
CDR3nt: TGTGCCAGCAGCCCCATTCGGACAGGGGCGGGTGAAAAACTGTTTTTT
CDR3aa: CASSPIRTGAGEKLFF

v_gene: TRBV3-1/TRBV3-2
abundance: -
j_gene: TRBJ1-5
d_gene: TRBD1
CDR3nt: TGTGCCAGCAGCCAAAACACAGGGGGCAGTCAGCCCCAGCATTTT
CDR3aa: CASSQNTGGSQPQHF

v_gene: TRBV7-9
abundance: -
j_gene: TRBJ2-3
d_gene: -
CDR3nt: TGTGCCAGCAGCTTAACGGTTGCAGATACGCAGTATTTT
CDR3aa: CASSLTVADTQYF

v_gene: TRBV13
abundance: -
j_gene: TRBJ2-1
d_gene: -
CDR3nt: TGTGCCAGCAGCTGGCCCGGCAGGGGCAAGAATGAGCAGTTCTTC
CDR3aa: CASSWPGRGKNEQFF

v_gene: TRBV15
abundance: -
j_gene: TRBJ1-5
d_gene: TRBD1
CDR3nt: TGTGCCACCAGCAGGGGGACAGGCTCGAATCAGCCCCAGCATTTT
CDR3aa: CATSRGTGSNQPQHF

v_gene: TRBV6-5
abundance: -
j_gene: TRBJ2-1
d_gene: TRBD2
CDR3nt: TGTGCCAGCAGTCTGAGCGGGATCTCATACAATGAGCAGTTCTTC
CDR3aa: CASSLSGISYNEQFF

v_gene: TRBV28
abundance: -
j_gene: TRBJ1-5
d_gene: TRBD1
CDR3nt: TGTGCCAGCAGCCGGGACAGGAACAAAAGCAATCAGCCCCAGCATTTT
CDR3aa: CASSRDRNKSNQPQHF

v_gene: TRBV4-1
abundance: -
j_gene: TRBJ1-2
d_gene: TRBD1
CDR3nt: TGCGCCAGCAGCCAAGTTAGGACAGGCTATGGCTACACCTTC
CDR3aa: CASSQVRTGYGYTF

v_gene: TRBV28
abundance: once
j_gene: TRBJ1-4
d_gene: TRBD1
CDR3nt: TGTGCCAGCAGGGACAGGCCAGAAAAACTGTTTTTT
CDR3aa: CASRDRPEKLFF

v_gene: TRBV24-1
abundance: -
j_gene: TRBJ2-1
d_gene: TRBD1
CDR3nt: TGTGCCACCAGTGATTCTGGCAGGGGGCCCAATGAGCAGTTCTTC
CDR3aa: CATSDSGRGPNEQFF

v_gene: TRBV6-1
abundance: -
j_gene: TRBJ1-2
d_gene: -
CDR3nt: TGTGCCAGCAGTGAACCTGGCAGGGGTCGAGGCTACACCTTC
CDR3aa: CASSEPGRGRGYTF

v_gene: TRBV6-1
abundance: -
j_gene: TRBJ1-3
d_gene: -
CDR3nt: TGTGCCAGCAGTGAAATATGGGGGCAATCTGGAAACACCATATATTTT
CDR3aa: CASSEIWGQSGNTIYF

v_gene: TRBV28
abundance: -
j_gene: TRBJ2-1
d_gene: -
CDR3nt: TGTGCCAGCAGTTTTGAGACTGCGAGCAGGGTGCAGTTCTTC
CDR3aa: CASSFETASRVQFF

v_gene: TRBV5-8
abundance: few
j_gene: TRBJ1-5
d_gene: TRBD1
CDR3nt: TGTGCCAGCAGCTGGGACAGGGGGTACGGGTCCCAGCATTTT
CDR3aa: CASSWDRGYGSQHF

v_gene: TRBV19
abundance: -
j_gene: TRBJ1-2
d_gene: TRBD1
CDR3nt: TGTGCCAGTAGTTCCCTCCTGACAGGGGAAGGAACCTTC
CDR3aa: CASSSLLTGEGTF

v_gene: TRBV28
abundance: -
j_gene: TRBJ2-7
d_gene: -
CDR3nt: TGTGCCAGCAGTTTGGGGGGTTCGGAGCAGTACTTC
CDR3aa: CASSLGGSEQYF

v_gene: TRBV19
abundance: -
j_gene: TRBJ2-3
d_gene: TRBD1
CDR3nt: TGTGCCAGTAGTCCCGGGACAGGGGTTAACACAGATACGCAGTATTTT
CDR3aa: CASSPGTGVNTDTQYF

v_gene: TRBV19
abundance: -
j_gene: TRBJ1-3
d_gene: TRBD1
CDR3nt: TGTGCCAGTTCGGACAGGGTAAATGGAAACACCATATATTTT
CDR3aa: CASSDRVNGNTIYF

v_gene: TRBV9
abundance: -
j_gene: TRBJ1-2
d_gene: TRBD1
CDR3nt: TGTGCCAGCAGCCCGAGGAGGGACAGGGGGGAGGGCTACACCTTC
CDR3aa: CASSPRRDRGEGYTF

v_gene: TRBV27
abundance: -
j_gene: TRBJ1-1
d_gene: TRBD1
CDR3nt: TGTGCCAGCAGTTCCTCCCCCTTTCCGGGACAGGGGGCGAGGGACACTGAAGCTTTCTTT
CDR3aa: CASSSSPFPGQGARDTEAFF

v_gene: TRBV11-2
abundance: -
j_gene: TRBJ2-7
d_gene: TRBD2
CDR3nt: TGTGCCAGCAGCTTAGCCGCTAGCGGATCTTCCTACGAGCAGTACTTC
CDR3aa: CASSLAASGSSYEQYF

v_gene: TRBV3-1/TRBV3-2
abundance: -
j_gene: TRBJ2-7
d_gene: TRBD1
CDR3nt: TGTGCCAGCAGCCCCCAGGGGGCCCTGAGCTCCTACGAGCAGTACTTC
CDR3aa: CASSPQGALSSYEQYF

v_gene: TRBV21-1
abundance: -
j_gene: TRBJ1-3
d_gene: -
CDR3nt: TGTGCCAGCAGCAAAGCTCGGACAGGGAATCAGGCTGGAAACACCATATATTTT
CDR3aa: CASSKARTGNQAGNTIYF

v_gene: TRBV20-1
abundance: -
j_gene: TRBJ1-3
d_gene: -
CDR3nt: TGCAGTGCTAGTTCCGGGTATCCTGGAAACACCATATATTTT
CDR3aa: CSASSGYPGNTIYF

v_gene: TRBV7-3
abundance: -
j_gene: TRBJ2-1
d_gene: -
CDR3nt: TGTGCCAGCAGCTCCGGCAGCGGCGGGGATGAGCAGTTCTTC
CDR3aa: CASSSGSGGDEQFF

v_gene: TRBV18
abundance: -
j_gene: TRBJ1-3
d_gene: TRBD1
CDR3nt: TGTGCCAGCTCCCTGGGGACAGGCTCGTCCTCTGGAAACACCATATATTTT
CDR3aa: CASSLGTGSSSGNTIYF

v_gene: TRBV7-9
abundance: -
j_gene: TRBJ1-1
d_gene: -
CDR3nt: TGTGCCAGCAGCCAACTACGACAGCCAATGAACACTGAAGCTTTCTTT
CDR3aa: CASSQLRQPMNTEAFF

v_gene: TRBV5-1
abundance: -
j_gene: TRBJ2-4
d_gene: TRBD2
CDR3nt: TGCGCCAGCAGCTTGGGCACTAGCGGGAGTCAAAACATTCAGTACTTC
CDR3aa: CASSLGTSGSQNIQYF

v_gene: TRBV28
abundance: -
j_gene: TRBJ1-2
d_gene: TRBD1
CDR3nt: TGTGCCAGCAGTCTACCGGGACAGGGTTACTCTGGCTACACCTTC
CDR3aa: CASSLPGQGYSGYTF

v_gene: TRBV28
abundance: -
j_gene: TRBJ1-2
d_gene: -
CDR3nt: TGTGCCAGCAGCCCACTTCCTCCGGAGGTCTATGGCTACACCTTC
CDR3aa: CASSPLPPEVYGYTF

v_gene: TRBV29-1
abundance: -
j_gene: TRBJ2-4
d_gene: TRBD1
CDR3nt: TGCAGCGGATCGGGACAGTACAAAAACATTCAGTACTTC
CDR3aa: CSGSGQYKNIQYF

v_gene: TRBV27
abundance: -
j_gene: TRBJ2-1
d_gene: TRBD2
CDR3nt: TGTGCCAGCAGTAGTGAACGCGGGAGGGGTTACAATGAGCAGTTCTTC
CDR3aa: CASSSERGRGYNEQFF

v_gene: TRBV27
abundance: -
j_gene: TRBJ1-5
d_gene: TRBD1
CDR3nt: TGTGCCAGCAGTGAATTAGACAGGGGGTTGAAACAGCCCCAGCATTTT
CDR3aa: CASSELDRGLKQPQHF

v_gene: TRBV7-6
abundance: -
j_gene: TRBJ2-1
d_gene: TRBD2
CDR3nt: TGTGCCAGCAGCTTTACTAGCGGGGGGGTCGGTGAGCAGTTCTTC
CDR3aa: CASSFTSGGVGEQFF

v_gene: TRBV4-1
abundance: -
j_gene: TRBJ1-2
d_gene: -
CDR3nt: TGCGCCAGCAGCGACCCCTCCGGGGGTAACTATGGCTACACCTTC
CDR3aa: CASSDPSGGNYGYTF

v_gene: TRBV2
abundance: -
j_gene: TRBJ1-4
d_gene: -
CDR3nt: TGTGCCAGCAGTCGACAGAGCTCTAATGAAAAACTGTTTTTT
CDR3aa: CASSRQSSNEKLFF

v_gene: TRBV27
abundance: -
j_gene: TRBJ2-2
d_gene: TRBD2
CDR3nt: TGTGCCAGCAGTCCTATAGCGGGAGGGCCTCCCGGGGAGCTGTTTTTT
CDR3aa: CASSPIAGGPPGELFF

v_gene: TRBV28
abundance: -
j_gene: TRBJ2-7
d_gene: TRBD2
CDR3nt: TGTGCCAGCATCGAAGGGAGGGGCCCCAGCTCCTACGAGCAGTACTTC
CDR3aa: CASIEGRGPSSYEQYF

v_gene: TRBV3-1/TRBV3-2
abundance: -
j_gene: TRBJ1-5
d_gene: -
CDR3nt: TGTGCCAGCAGCCAGCATCAGGGTCAGCCCCAGCATTTT
CDR3aa: CASSQHQGQPQHF

v_gene: TRBV6-6
abundance: -
j_gene: TRBJ1-3
d_gene: -
CDR3nt: TGTGCCACCTCCGAGACGCAGCGGGGGGTAGGAAACACCATATATTTT
CDR3aa: CATSETQRGVGNTIYF

v_gene: TRBV6-5
abundance: -
j_gene: TRBJ1-1
d_gene: -
CDR3nt: TGTGCCAGCAGCAACAGCGGGATGAACACTGAAGCTTTCTTT
CDR3aa: CASSNSGMNTEAFF

v_gene: TRBV19
abundance: -
j_gene: TRBJ1-6
d_gene: TRBD1
CDR3nt: TGTGCCAGTGCTCAGGGGGCATCAATTTCACCCCTCCACTTT
CDR3aa: CASAQGASISPLHF

v_gene: TRBV7-9
abundance: -
j_gene: TRBJ1-1
d_gene: -
CDR3nt: TGTGCCAGCAGCACCCGAGGCACTGAAGCTTTCTTT
CDR3aa: CASSTRGTEAFF

v_gene: TRBV11-2
abundance: -
j_gene: TRBJ2-7
d_gene: -
CDR3nt: TGTGCCAGCAGTCCTCCGGGACTCACCCTCTACGAGCAGTACTTC
CDR3aa: CASSPPGLTLYEQYF

v_gene: TRBV29-1
abundance: few
j_gene: TRBJ1-5
d_gene: -
CDR3nt: TGCAGCGTTGGTTCGGCGGGAGGCAATCAGCCCCAGCATTTT
CDR3aa: CSVGSAGGNQPQHF

v_gene: TRBV7-8
abundance: -
j_gene: TRBJ1-6
d_gene: TRBD1
CDR3nt: TGTGCCAGCAGCCCCCTTACAGGGGTGGATAATTCACCCCTCCACTTT
CDR3aa: CASSPLTGVDNSPLHF

v_gene: TRBV28
abundance: -
j_gene: TRBJ1-2
d_gene: -
CDR3nt: TGTGCCAGCGGAGCCCTGAACTATGGCTACACCTTC
CDR3aa: CASGALNYGYTF

v_gene: TRBV5-1
abundance: -
j_gene: TRBJ2-3
d_gene: TRBD1
CDR3nt: TGCGCCAGCAGCAGGGATGACAGGGCTGGCACAGATACGCAGTATTTT
CDR3aa: CASSRDDRAGTDTQYF

v_gene: TRBV27
abundance: -
j_gene: TRBJ1-1
d_gene: -
CDR3nt: TGTGCCAGCAGTTCCGTCTTGACTGAAGCTTTCTTT
CDR3aa: CASSSVLTEAFF

v_gene: TRBV19
abundance: -
j_gene: TRBJ2-7
d_gene: -
CDR3nt: TGTGCCAGTTTATTGGAGACAGGGCCTGGAGCGGGTACCAACTACGAGCAGTACTTC
CDR3aa: CASLLETGPGAGTNYEQYF